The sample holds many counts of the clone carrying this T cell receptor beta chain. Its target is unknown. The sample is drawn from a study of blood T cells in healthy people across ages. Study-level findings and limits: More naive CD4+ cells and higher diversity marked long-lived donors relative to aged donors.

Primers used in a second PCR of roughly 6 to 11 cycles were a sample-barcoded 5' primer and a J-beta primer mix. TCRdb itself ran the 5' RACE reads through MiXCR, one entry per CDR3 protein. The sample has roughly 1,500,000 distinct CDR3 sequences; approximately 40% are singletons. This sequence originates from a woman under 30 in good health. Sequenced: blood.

CDR3 sequence: CASRERLAGGHNEQYF. In nucleotides, the CDR3 is TGTGCCAGCAGGGAAAGACTAGCGGGAGGCCACAATGAGCAGTACTTC. V is TRBV2 and J is TRBJ2-1; 13 bases agree with TRBD2. The J call is in doubt because the DNA end fits TRBJ2-7 better. The CDR3 has 16 residues. The V gene's germline CDR1 is SNHLY and CDR2 FYNNEI.